The 10 T cell receptor beta chains presented below share a single source sample, sequenced in a study of blood T cell repertoires in COVID-19. Profiling relied on immunoSEQ multiplex PCR, and the TCRdb table lists in-frame clones only, not all of them. This sample yields around 190,000 clones, of which around nine tenths are seen a single time; about 1% belongs to the top ten. Sequenced material: peripheral blood. These receptors originate from a man aged 25 to 45 with acute or convalescent COVID-19.

The rearrangement joins TRBV5-1 to TRBJ1-4; 9 bases agree with TRBD1. From germline, CDR1 is SGHRS and CDR2 YFSETQ. CDR3 size: 14 residues. J was trimmed by 6 bases and V by 4 bases; bases with no gene match: 4. The CDR3 DNA sequence: TGCGCCAGCAGCGTCCGGGACAGGGATGAAAAACTGTTTTTT. It encodes CASSVRDRDEKLFF.

The chain uses TRBV6-6 and TRBJ1-1; 10 bases match TRBD1. The CDR3 loop spans 15 amino acids. The V gene's germline CDR1 is MNHNY and CDR2 SVGAGI (reference sequence). V lost 0 bases to trimming and J lost 10 bases; unmatched junction nucleotides: 8. The CDR3 spells CASSYSGTGAFLAFF. In DNA form, the CDR3 reads TGTGCCAGCAGTTACTCCGGGACAGGGGCCTTTTTAGCTTTCTTT.

This rearrangement joins TRBV7-9 to TRBJ2-7; no reliable D call. Germline V lookup: CDR1 SEHNR, CDR2 FQNEAQ (reference sequence). The CDR3 has 14 amino acids. Trimming took 4 bases from V and 2 from J, leaving 12 bases between them. CDR3 in amino acids: CASSSTTQTYEQYF. The CDR3 DNA reads TGTGCCAGCAGCTCAACGACACAGACCTACGAGCAGTACTTC.

The chain couples TRBV5-1 to TRBJ1-2; 7 bases are a match to TRBD1. Trimming took 7 bases from V and 0 from J; bases not matched to a gene: 9. CDR3 length equals 15 residues. Germline V gene data show CDR1 as SGHRS and CDR2 as YFSETQ. CDR3 DNA: TGCGCCAGCGGGTTCCAACAGGGGTCTAACTATGGCTACACCTTC. Translation: CASGFQQGSNYGYTF.

The chain carries TRBV11-2 and TRBJ2-1; 7 bases agree with TRBD2. Trimming cost V 4 bases and J 2 bases; bases outside gene matches: 2. The length of the CDR3 is 14 residues. Germline-derived CDR1 and CDR2 are SGHAT and FQNNGV. Written as DNA, the CDR3 is TGTGCCAGCAGCTCCGGGAGGACCTACAATGAGCAGTTCTTC. Translation gives CASSSGRTYNEQFF.

This clone was counted only a few times. Different DNA sequences within this sample yield the same CDR3. The chain combines TRBV29-1 with TRBJ1-4; TRBD1 matches at 9 bases. With V trimmed by 6 bases and J by 7 bases, 3 bases remained unmatched. The CDR3 covers 12 residues. CDR1 and CDR2 from the germline V gene are SQVTM and ANQGSEA. For the CDR3, the DNA is TGCAGCGTGGGGACAGGGAGTGAAAAACTGTTTTTT. It yields the protein CSVGTGSEKLFF.

This chain connects TRBV4-1 to TRBJ1-2; 9 nucleotides agree with TRBD1. V dropped 0 bases and J dropped 0; count of bases not matched to a gene: 8. From germline, CDR1 is MGHRA and CDR2 YSYEKL. The CDR3 sequence is 18 residues long. CDR3 in DNA: TGCGCCAGCAGCCAAGATCCCCCGCGACAGGGGGCTAACTATGGCTACACCTTC. Amino acid sequence: CASSQDPPRQGANYGYTF.

This clone was seen only a few times. The chain has TRBV9 and TRBJ2-7; TRBD2 matches 7 bases. The CDR3 contains 15 residues. V gave up 0 bases and J gave up 3 bases; unmatched junction bases: 6. Germline V gives CDR1 SGDLS, CDR2 YYNGEE. The DNA of the CDR3 is TGTGCCAGCAGCGTAGAGGGAGGGTCGGTCTACGAGCAGTACTTC. Its translation is CASSVEGGSVYEQYF.

As for this clone: At one of its ends the junction is not consistent with the germline gene, which may arise from a read error. CDR3 residues: CASSSPGRNTETFF. The CDR3 nucleotides read TGTGCCAGCAGCTCTCCGGGGAGGAACACTGAAACTTTCTTT. J is TRBJ1-1 and V is TRBV7-9; no clear D gene. The V gene's germline CDR1 is SEHNR and CDR2 FQNEAQ (reference sequence). The CDR3 covers 14 residues.

The rearrangement uses TRBV6-5 and TRBJ2-3; 7 bases agree with TRBD1. Germline CDR1 MNHEY, CDR2 SVGAGI. The CDR3 runs 15 residues. Unmatched junction bases numbered 6, after V lost 6 bases and J lost 0 bases. For the CDR3, the DNA is TGTGCCAGCAGAGCGTGGACAGGTAGCACAGATACGCAGTATTTT. As protein: CASRAWTGSTDTQYF.